The source of this TCR beta chain is a study of T cells in localized non-small cell lung cancer. Notes on the study in general: Sequencing was restricted to one tumor region; therefore, heterogeneity remains possible.

The CDR3 is 18 amino acids. Deletions cut 2 bases from V and 0 bases from J, with 20 bases between. Germline values: CDR1 SGHVS, CDR2 FNYEAQ. Turning to this clone: Its target is unknown.

The method was immunoSEQ multiplex PCR; TCRdb's version includes in-frame clones alone and lacks a portion of them. This table holds 30,000 to 45,000 clones, about 83% found once. This rearrangement joins TRBV7-6 to TRBJ2-7; D could derive from TRBD1 or TRBD2 (5 bases each). The sequenced sample was peripheral blood, obtained before any cancer treatment. This sequence originates from a woman aged 40 to 75 with stage I lung adenocarcinoma. CDR3 residues: CASSLRSSERGSSYEQYF. Here the CDR3 DNA reads TGTGCCAGCAGCTTAAGGAGCTCGGAGAGGGGAAGCTCCTACGAGCAGTACTTC. The variable domain in full, with the rest retrieved from reference TRBV7-6 and TRBJ2-7, is GAGVSQSPRYKVTKRGQDVALRCDPISGHVSLYWYRQALGQGPEFLTYFNYEAQQDKSGLPNDRFSAERPEGSISTLTIQRTEQRDSAMYRCASSLRSSERGSSYEQYFGPGTRLTVT.